These T cell receptor beta chains were read from a single sample in a study of early T cells in non-severe SARS-CoV-2 infection. Each CDR3 protein is one row after TCRdb ran MiXCR on the 5' RACE reads. The sample has nearly 60,000 distinct CDR3 sequences; 10% to 15% are singletons. The sequencing sample was made of whole blood. The receptors were sampled from an adult who was a healthcare worker with PCR-confirmed SARS-CoV-2 infection or an uninfected control (not recorded which). CDR3s include the opening cysteine and the closing phenylalanine or tryptophan. The D gene is left open where the match is weak. Size is omitted from some rows. Given values are once, few, many or a class for expanded clones.

v_gene: TRBV11-2; d_gene: TRBD2; abundance: few; j_gene: TRBJ2-1; CDR3nt: TGTGCCAGCAGCACCCAACATCTAGCGGGAGGGTACAATGAGCAGTTCTTC; CDR3aa: CASSTQHLAGGYNEQFF
v_gene: TRBV20-1; d_gene: -; abundance: few; j_gene: TRBJ2-7; CDR3nt: TGCAGTGCTAGATCACATCGACAGGTATCTTCCCACGAGCAGTACTTC; CDR3aa: CSARSHRQVSSHEQYF
v_gene: TRBV25-1; d_gene: -; abundance: many; j_gene: TRBJ2-7; CDR3nt: TGTGCCAGCAGTGAGACCGACCCCTACGAGCAGTACTTC; CDR3aa: CASSETDPYEQYF
v_gene: TRBV7-8; d_gene: TRBD1; abundance: -; j_gene: TRBJ2-5; CDR3nt: TGTGCCAGCTCCTCCCCGGACAGGGTCCAAGAGACCCAGTACTTC; CDR3aa: CASSSPDRVQETQYF
v_gene: TRBV20-1; d_gene: -; abundance: few; j_gene: TRBJ1-5; CDR3nt: TGCAGTGCTAGAGATCTCAGACAGGCGTTTAGCAATCAGCCCCAGCATTTT; CDR3aa: CSARDLRQAFSNQPQHF
v_gene: TRBV20-1; d_gene: -; abundance: -; j_gene: TRBJ2-2; CDR3nt: TGCAGTGCTAGGGACGGAGTCGGGGCCGGGGAGCTGTTTTTT; CDR3aa: CSARDGVGAGELFF
v_gene: TRBV6-2/TRBV6-3; d_gene: TRBD2; abundance: many; j_gene: TRBJ2-2; CDR3nt: TGTGCCAGCAGTTACCTTCGGGGGGACCGTCCCGGGGAGCTGTTTTTT; CDR3aa: CASSYLRGDRPGELFF
v_gene: TRBV27; d_gene: -; abundance: -; j_gene: TRBJ2-5; CDR3nt: TGTGCCAGCGTTGAAGGGGAGACCCAGTACTTC; CDR3aa: CASVEGETQYF
v_gene: TRBV20-1; d_gene: TRBD2; abundance: many; j_gene: TRBJ2-7; CDR3nt: TGCAGTGCACGGGGGGGCCGAGGGTACGAGCAGTACTTC; CDR3aa: CSARGGRGYEQYF
v_gene: TRBV9; d_gene: -; abundance: many; j_gene: TRBJ1-2; CDR3nt: TGTGCCAGCAGCGCGGCGACAGTTACCTATGGCTACACCTTC; CDR3aa: CASSAATVTYGYTF
v_gene: TRBV20-1; d_gene: -; abundance: -; j_gene: TRBJ2-4; CDR3nt: TGCAGTGCTAGAGATGATAACATTCAGTACTTC; CDR3aa: CSARDDNIQYF
v_gene: TRBV12-3/TRBV12-4; d_gene: -; abundance: -; j_gene: TRBJ1-6; CDR3nt: TGTGCCAGCAGGGGCGGGGGCATCGAGTCACCCCTCCACTTT; CDR3aa: CASRGGGIESPLHF
v_gene: TRBV3-1; d_gene: TRBD1; abundance: many; j_gene: TRBJ2-7; CDR3nt: TGTGCCAGCAGCCAAGGGAAGGGGGCATACGAGCAGTACTTC; CDR3aa: CASSQGKGAYEQYF
v_gene: TRBV9; d_gene: TRBD2; abundance: many; j_gene: TRBJ2-3; CDR3nt: TGTGCCAGCAGCGTAGCCGGGAGGAGTGCTAGCACAGATACGCAGTATTTT; CDR3aa: CASSVAGRSASTDTQYF
v_gene: TRBV29-1; d_gene: TRBD1; abundance: -; j_gene: TRBJ1-4; CDR3nt: TGCAGCGTTTGGGGGGACAGCGTCCATGATAATGAAAAACTGTTTTTT; CDR3aa: CSVWGDSVHDNEKLFF
v_gene: TRBV27; d_gene: -; abundance: -; j_gene: TRBJ1-5; CDR3nt: TGTGCCAGCGGCCAATATCAGCCCCAGCATTTT; CDR3aa: CASGQYQPQHF
v_gene: TRBV11-3; d_gene: -; abundance: few; j_gene: TRBJ2-7; CDR3nt: TGTGCCAGCAGCTTAACTGGCCCGGCGTACGAGCAGTACTTC; CDR3aa: CASSLTGPAYEQYF
v_gene: TRBV12-3/TRBV12-4; d_gene: -; abundance: many; j_gene: TRBJ1-5; CDR3nt: TGTGCCAGCAGTTCTTTTGAAGGGCGGGATCAGCCCCAGCATTTT; CDR3aa: CASSSFEGRDQPQHF
v_gene: TRBV11-2; d_gene: TRBD1; abundance: many; j_gene: TRBJ2-7; CDR3nt: TGTGCCAGCAGCCCTGGGACAGGGGGCTACGAGCAGTACTTC; CDR3aa: CASSPGTGGYEQYF
v_gene: TRBV6-6; d_gene: -; abundance: few; j_gene: TRBJ2-5; CDR3nt: TGTGCCAGCAGCTACAAGGGGCTAGGGGCTGAAGAGACCCAGTACTTC; CDR3aa: CASSYKGLGAEETQYF
v_gene: TRBV29-1; d_gene: -; abundance: -; j_gene: TRBJ2-6; CDR3nt: TGCAGCCCCCGGAGGCAGTCCTCTGGGGCCAACGTCCTGACTTTC; CDR3aa: CSPRRQSSGANVLTF
v_gene: TRBV28; d_gene: -; abundance: few; j_gene: TRBJ2-1; CDR3nt: TGTGCCAGCAGTTTAAGGGACGGCCGCGGTGGGAATGAGCAGTTCTTC; CDR3aa: CASSLRDGRGGNEQFF
v_gene: TRBV5-1; d_gene: TRBD1; abundance: -; j_gene: TRBJ2-2; CDR3nt: TGCGCCAGCAGCGCGGGACAGGAGAACACCGGGGAGCTGTTTTTT; CDR3aa: CASSAGQENTGELFF
v_gene: TRBV11-3; d_gene: -; abundance: few; j_gene: TRBJ2-1; CDR3nt: TGTGCCAGCACAAACACAGGGTACAATGAGCAGTTCTTC; CDR3aa: CASTNTGYNEQFF
v_gene: TRBV6-6; d_gene: -; abundance: many; j_gene: TRBJ2-3; CDR3nt: TGTGCCAGCAGCCCGACTCAGGCTGATACGCAGTATTTT; CDR3aa: CASSPTQADTQYF
v_gene: TRBV29-1; d_gene: TRBD2; abundance: many; j_gene: TRBJ2-1; CDR3nt: TGCAGCGTTGAAGGCTCTGCCGGGACTAGCAGGGCCTACAATGAGCAGTTCTTC; CDR3aa: CSVEGSAGTSRAYNEQFF
v_gene: TRBV27; d_gene: -; abundance: few; j_gene: TRBJ1-1; CDR3nt: TGTGCCAGCAGTTCCTACAGTTTCACTGAAGCTTTCTTT; CDR3aa: CASSSYSFTEAFF
v_gene: TRBV6-6; d_gene: -; abundance: many; j_gene: TRBJ1-3; CDR3nt: TGTGCCAGCTACCGGCCCGGACAGGGAAACACCATATATTTT; CDR3aa: CASYRPGQGNTIYF
v_gene: TRBV5-6; d_gene: -; abundance: many; j_gene: TRBJ2-3; CDR3nt: TGTGCCAGCAGCTTTAAGAGTACAGATACGCAGTATTTT; CDR3aa: CASSFKSTDTQYF
v_gene: TRBV10-3; d_gene: -; abundance: few; j_gene: TRBJ2-5; CDR3nt: TGTGCCACGCTTGCTAGTGACCTTTGGGAGACCCAGTACTTC; CDR3aa: CATLASDLWETQYF
v_gene: TRBV21-1; d_gene: -; abundance: few; j_gene: TRBJ1-3; CDR3nt: TGTGCCAGCAGCAAAGATGGTCCAGGTAACTCTGGAAACACCATATATTTT; CDR3aa: CASSKDGPGNSGNTIYF
v_gene: TRBV6-5; d_gene: TRBD2; abundance: -; j_gene: TRBJ2-7; CDR3nt: TGTGCCAGCAGTTACTCTGGGACTAGCGGGAACGAGCAGTACTTC; CDR3aa: CASSYSGTSGNEQYF
v_gene: TRBV12-2; d_gene: -; abundance: few; j_gene: TRBJ1-1; CDR3nt: TGTGCAAGTCGCCTGCACGGTAGAGTGTACACTGAAGCTTTCTTT; CDR3aa: CASRLHGRVYTEAFF
v_gene: TRBV12-3/TRBV12-4; d_gene: -; abundance: -; j_gene: TRBJ1-2; CDR3nt: TGTGCCAGTAAATCGACAGGACCTAACTATGGCTACACCTTC; CDR3aa: CASKSTGPNYGYTF
v_gene: TRBV3-1; d_gene: -; abundance: many; j_gene: TRBJ2-7; CDR3nt: TGTGCCAGCAGCCAAGATCCTACGAGCTCCTACGAGCAGTACTTC; CDR3aa: CASSQDPTSSYEQYF
v_gene: TRBV7-3; d_gene: -; abundance: many; j_gene: TRBJ1-1; CDR3nt: TGTGCCAGCAGCCCGAACCTGGGACAGAACACTGAAGCTTTCTTT; CDR3aa: CASSPNLGQNTEAFF
v_gene: TRBV12-3/TRBV12-4; d_gene: TRBD1; abundance: many; j_gene: TRBJ1-4; CDR3nt: TGTGCCAGCAGTTCATTCAGGGGGCGCGGTGAAAAACTGTTTTTT; CDR3aa: CASSSFRGRGEKLFF
v_gene: TRBV20-1; d_gene: -; abundance: few; j_gene: TRBJ1-2; CDR3nt: TGCAGTGCTAGACCCTTTACAGGGAAAAACTATGGCTACACCTTC; CDR3aa: CSARPFTGKNYGYTF
v_gene: TRBV7-2; d_gene: TRBD1; abundance: many; j_gene: TRBJ2-5; CDR3nt: TGTGCCAGCAGCTTAGGACAGGGGGGTTCCCAAGAGACCCAGTACTTC; CDR3aa: CASSLGQGGSQETQYF
v_gene: TRBV27; d_gene: -; abundance: -; j_gene: TRBJ2-4; CDR3nt: TGTGCCAGCAGTCCGCCGGGAGCTGGGGCCAAAAACATTCAGTACTTC; CDR3aa: CASSPPGAGAKNIQYF
v_gene: TRBV10-2; d_gene: TRBD1; abundance: many; j_gene: TRBJ1-1; CDR3nt: TGCGCCAGCAGCACAACAGGGGGTACTGAAGCTTTCTTT; CDR3aa: CASSTTGGTEAFF
v_gene: TRBV4-1; d_gene: -; abundance: many; j_gene: TRBJ2-6; CDR3nt: TGCGCCAGCAGCCCAATAGGGAGCTCTGGGGCCAACGTCCTGACTTTC; CDR3aa: CASSPIGSSGANVLTF
v_gene: TRBV29-1; d_gene: -; abundance: many; j_gene: TRBJ2-7; CDR3nt: TGCAGCGGTGGGGGCCCCCTCGAGCAGTACTTC; CDR3aa: CSGGGPLEQYF
v_gene: TRBV28; d_gene: TRBD2; abundance: many; j_gene: TRBJ2-5; CDR3nt: TGTGCCAGCAGTTTGGTAGCGGGAGCTGAAGAGACCCAGTACTTC; CDR3aa: CASSLVAGAEETQYF
v_gene: TRBV7-9; d_gene: -; abundance: -; j_gene: TRBJ1-1; CDR3nt: TGTGCCAGCAGCCTGACGGGACAAAACACTGAAGCTTTCTTT; CDR3aa: CASSLTGQNTEAFF
v_gene: TRBV28; d_gene: -; abundance: few; j_gene: TRBJ2-6; CDR3nt: TGTGCCAGCAGTTTATCCAGGGGCAGGGACTCTGGGGCCAACGTCCTGACTTTC; CDR3aa: CASSLSRGRDSGANVLTF
v_gene: TRBV11-2; d_gene: TRBD2; abundance: once; j_gene: TRBJ2-3; CDR3nt: TGTGCCAGCAGCTTAACTAGCGGGAGCGCGGATACGCAGTATTTT; CDR3aa: CASSLTSGSADTQYF
v_gene: TRBV12-3/TRBV12-4; d_gene: TRBD1; abundance: few; j_gene: TRBJ1-2; CDR3nt: TGTGCCAGCAGTTTAGGGGCAGGACAGGGAGGCTACACCTTC; CDR3aa: CASSLGAGQGGYTF
v_gene: TRBV11-1; d_gene: TRBD1; abundance: -; j_gene: TRBJ2-7; CDR3nt: TGTGCCAGCAGCTTAGGATGGACAGGGTCCTACGAGCAGTACTTC; CDR3aa: CASSLGWTGSYEQYF
v_gene: TRBV5-1; d_gene: -; abundance: few; j_gene: TRBJ1-1; CDR3nt: TGCGCCAGCAGCTTGGGTCACAAGAACACTGAAGCTTTCTTT; CDR3aa: CASSLGHKNTEAFF
v_gene: TRBV19; d_gene: TRBD1; abundance: many; j_gene: TRBJ1-5; CDR3nt: TGTGCCAGTAGTACAACGGGACAGGGCCTCAATCAGCCCCAGCATTTT; CDR3aa: CASSTTGQGLNQPQHF
v_gene: TRBV6-1; d_gene: TRBD1; abundance: many; j_gene: TRBJ1-1; CDR3nt: TGTGCCAGCCACGGACAGGGCACTGAAGCTTTCTTT; CDR3aa: CASHGQGTEAFF
v_gene: TRBV12-3/TRBV12-4; d_gene: -; abundance: many; j_gene: TRBJ1-1; CDR3nt: TGTGCCAGCAGTTTCCGACGGGCGGACACTGAAGCTTTCTTT; CDR3aa: CASSFRRADTEAFF